Below, 18 T cell receptor beta chains from the same sample are listed, as sequenced in a study of OX40 agonist ivuxolimab in advanced cancers. Some clones are missing from TCRdb's copy, which holds only in-frame ones; the method was immunoSEQ multiplex PCR. The table records roughly 65,000 clones, roughly 80% of them present only once. The material sequenced was CD4+ or CD8+ T cells sorted from blood, taken in a trial of the OX40 agonist ivuxolimab. The origin of the receptors is an adult with an advanced solid tumor such as melanoma, head and neck, liver or kidney cancer.

This clone has just a few counts. The chain is built from TRBV6-1 and TRBJ1-5; D may be TRBD1 (5 bases). Trimming took 0 bases from V and 3 from J, leaving 12 bases between them. This CDR3 spans 16 amino acids. Germline V CDR1 and CDR2: MNHNS, SASEGT. DNA of the CDR3: TGTGCCAGCAGTGAAGCCTACGACAGAATCAATCAGCCCCAGCATTTT. This encodes CASSEAYDRINQPQHF.

This chain uses TRBV28 with TRBJ1-2; D gene uncertain. Trimming cost V 3 bases and J 2 bases, with 4 bases left between them. Germline-derived CDR1 and CDR2 are MDHEN and SYDVKM. The CDR3 is made up of 12 amino acids. The CDR3 bases are TGTGCCAGCAGTTTCTCCAACTATGGCTACACCTTC. Its translation is CASSFSNYGYTF.

Here the CDR3 reads CASSQTGNYGYTF. In DNA form, the CDR3 reads TGCGCCAGCAGCCAAACAGGGAACTATGGCTACACCTTC. V is TRBV4-1 and J is TRBJ1-2; D perhaps matches TRBD1 (6 bases). Between the trimmed V and J ends, which lost 2 bases and 2 bases, there was a span of 6 bases. Per the germline V gene, CDR1 is MGHRA and CDR2 is YSYEKL. There are 13 residues in the CDR3.

This clone showed up just once. V gene TRBV28 combines with J gene TRBJ2-1; TRBD1 might be the D (5 bases). Between the trimmed V and J ends, which lost 4 bases and 4 bases, there was a span of 5 bases. Per the germline V gene, CDR1 is MDHEN and CDR2 is SYDVKM. The CDR3 extends over 12 amino acids. Here the CDR3 DNA reads TGTGCCAGCAGTTACAGGTACAATGAGCAGTTCTTC. It specifies CASSYRYNEQFF.

This chain joins TRBV2 and TRBJ2-3; D may be TRBD1 (6 bases). The length of the CDR3 is 16 residues. Trimming removed 4 bases at V and 2 bases at J, with 16 bases between. Germline assignment: CDR1 SNHLY and CDR2 FYNNEI. The CDR3 region has the DNA TGTGCCAGCAGTGCCATGGGGGCCCTGATCACAGATACGCAGTATTTT. Residues: CASSAMGALITDTQYF.

The V and J genes are TRBV7-9 and TRBJ2-5; 7 nucleotides line up with TRBD2. V trimming: 5 bases; J trimming: 2 bases; junction bases outside the gene matches: 8. Germline V gives CDR1 SEHNR, CDR2 FQNEAQ (reference sequence). The CDR3 spans 15 residues. CDR3: CASSLGGNAQETQYF. CDR3 coding DNA: TGTGCCAGCAGCCTGGGGGGGAACGCACAAGAGACCCAGTACTTC.

The rearrangement joins TRBV6-5 to TRBJ2-2; no definite D call. The V and J ends lost 0 bases and 0 bases respectively, with 8 bases between them. Germline loops: CDR1 MNHEY, CDR2 SVGAGI. The CDR3 runs 16 residues. CDR3 region: CASSYSLYTNTGELFF. The CDR3, as DNA: TGTGCCAGCAGTTACTCGCTCTACACGAACACCGGGGAGCTGTTTTTT.

The V call is TRBV28, the J call TRBJ1-2, with TRBD1 identical over 9 bases. The V gene end was trimmed by 6 bases and the J gene end by 4 bases; junction bases not matched to a gene: 15. CDR3 length equals 17 residues. Germline CDR1 is MDHEN and CDR2 is SYDVKM. The CDR3 is CASSLATGTGSRYGYTF. CDR3 sequence (DNA): TGTGCCAGCAGCCTCGCTACCGGGACAGGGAGCCGCTATGGCTACACCTTC.

V usage is TRBV5-4 and J usage is TRBJ1-2, with D possibly TRBD1 on 6 matching bases. The CDR3 contains 17 residues. V lost 4 bases to trimming and J lost 7 bases, with 26 bases between them. Germline V gene sequence: CDR1 SGHNT, CDR2 YYREEE (reference sequence). The CDR3 here is CASSETDSHTAKRGYTF. The CDR3, as DNA: TGTGCCAGCAGCGAAACGGACAGCCACACCGCTAAACGTGGCTACACCTTC.

The chain combines TRBV9 with TRBJ2-5; tentatively, D is TRBD1 or TRBD2 (5 bases each). CDR3 length: 14 residues. Germline V lookup: CDR1 SGDLS, CDR2 YYNGEE. Trimming shortened V by 5 bases and J by 0 bases, and 11 bases separated the two germline ends. The CDR3 DNA is TGTGCCAGCAGTCCCGGGGCCCACCAAGAGACCCAGTACTTC. Protein: CASSPGAHQETQYF.

The table lists this clone with a count of one. The genes are TRBV6-4 and TRBJ2-1, with 8 bases aligning to TRBD2. CDR1 is MRHNA and CDR2 is SNTAGT in the germline V gene. Trimming removed 4 bases from V and 4 bases from J; junction bases left unmatched: 6. CDR3 size: 15 residues. The CDR3 DNA is TGTGCCAGCAGTGCGGTAGCGGGGACATACAATGAGCAGTTCTTC. Its translation is CASSAVAGTYNEQFF.

This chain joins TRBV4-2 and TRBJ2-5; D remains unclear. Germline V gene data show CDR1 as LGHNA and CDR2 as YNFKEQ. The CDR3 loop spans 14 amino acids. The V end was cut by 0 bases, the J end by 5 bases, with 10 bases between. CDR3 residues: CASSQENLGETQYF. CDR3 coding DNA: TGTGCCAGCAGCCAAGAAAACCTTGGGGAGACCCAGTACTTC.

This chain links TRBV11-3 with TRBJ2-3, with a weak D call TRBD2 (6 bases). The CDR3 has 12 amino acids. V lost 6 bases and J 6 bases, leaving 10 bases between the germline ends. Germline assignment: CDR1 SGHNT and CDR2 YENEEA. Written as DNA, the CDR3 is TGTGCCAGCAGTGGAGGGCCGGATACGCAGTATTTT. Its protein is CASSGGPDTQYF.

The table lists this clone with a count of one. The chain carries TRBV6-6 and TRBJ1-1; possible D gene TRBD1, 6 bases. V was shortened by 6 bases and J by 1 base, with 9 bases between the two germline ends. This CDR3 contains 13 residues. The germline V gene has CDR1 MNHNY and CDR2 SVGAGI (reference sequence). CDR3 sequence: CASSLQGNTEAFF. CDR3 nucleotides: TGTGCCAGCAGCTTACAGGGGAACACTGAAGCTTTCTTT.

This clone has only one observation. The chain uses TRBV28 and TRBJ2-1; tentatively, D is TRBD1 (9 bases). Trimming removed 6 bases at V and 8 bases at J, with 23 bases between. Germline CDR1 reads MDHEN; CDR2 reads SYDVKM. The CDR3 spans 16 residues. CDR3 DNA: TGTGCCAGCAGATCGCCCGGGGGGGACAGGGACGATGAGCAGTTCTTC. It is translated as CASRSPGGDRDDEQFF. Complete variable domain (other parts from reference TRBV28 and TRBJ2-1): DVKVTQSSRYLVKRTGEKVFLECVQDMDHENMFWYRQDPGLGLRLIYFSYDVKMKEKGDIPEGYSVSREKKERFSLILESASTNQTSMYLCASRSPGGDRDDEQFFGPGTRLTVL.

CDR3 loop: CAWNPGQGDEQFF. The CDR3 DNA reads as TGTGCCTGGAATCCCGGACAGGGGGATGAGCAGTTCTTC. This chain connects TRBV30 to TRBJ2-1; 10 bases agree with TRBD1. Trimming took 4 bases from V and 8 from J; bases not matched to a gene: 5. The germline gives CDR1 GTSNPN, CDR2 SVGIG (reference sequence). The CDR3 covers 13 residues.

This clone turned up a few times. This chain uses TRBV6-5 with TRBJ1-4; D is unclear. The CDR3 loop spans 11 amino acids. V was clipped by 7 bases and J by 8 bases, with 8 bases between them. Germline V CDR1 and CDR2: MNHEY, SVGAGI. The CDR3 bases are TGTGCCAGCAATGAAGGGGAAAAACTGTTTTTT. Amino acids: CASNEGEKLFF.

The chain combines TRBV5-1 with TRBJ2-6, with D tentatively TRBD1 (6 bases). Germline V CDR1 and CDR2: SGHRS, YFSETQ. Between the trimmed V and J ends, which lost 2 bases and 3 bases, there was a span of 9 bases. This CDR3 region has 15 residues. The CDR3 sequence is CASSLQGDGANVLTF. DNA of the CDR3: TGCGCCAGCAGCTTACAGGGAGATGGGGCCAACGTCCTGACTTTC.